Below are 20 T cell receptor beta chains sequenced from a single sample in a study of cytomegalovirus exposure and HLA in healthy donors. The study ran its PCR with 60 Vbeta and 13 Jbeta primers. Method: immunoSEQ multiplex PCR; TCRdb's copy keeps in-frame clones and lacks some. The sample has approximately 170,000 clones, under 85% seen once. The sample consisted of PBMCs. The receptors were gathered from a man in his forties or fifties in good health and CMV-seropositive.

This sequence joins TRBV9 and TRBJ2-3, with D maybe TRBD2 (7 bases). Germline V gives CDR1 SGDLS, CDR2 YYNGEE. Trimming removed 2 bases at V and 6 bases at J, with 22 bases between. The CDR3 runs 17 residues. CDR3 sequence reads: CASSVNTRSRGGDTQYF. CDR3 nucleotide sequence: TGTGCCAGCAGCGTGAACACTAGGTCGAGGGGGGGGGATACGCAGTATTTT.

V is TRBV25-1 and J is TRBJ1-1, with a weak D call TRBD1 (6 bases). Germline values: CDR1 MGHDK, CDR2 SYGVNS. CDR3 length equals 14 residues. V was cut by 6 bases and J by 4 bases, with 15 bases left in between. CDR3 bases: TGTGCCAGCAGGGGCACAGGGACCCTCACTGAAGCTTTCTTT. Its protein is CASRGTGTLTEAFF.

This chain joins TRBV29-1 and TRBJ1-1; tentative D call: TRBD1 (5 bases). Germline V gene lookup returns CDR1 SQVTM and CDR2 ANQGSEA. The CDR3 consists of 13 residues. V lost 6 bases and J lost 4, with 15 bases in between. CDR3 DNA: TGCAGCGTACTCAGGGTTGGCGGCACTGAAGCTTTCTTT. Encoded protein: CSVLRVGGTEAFF.

V is TRBV4-1 and J is TRBJ2-7; TRBD2 matches at 13 bases. The CDR3 runs 15 residues. Germline V gene data show CDR1 as MGHRA and CDR2 as YSYEKL. The junction had 5 bases not matched to a gene; V was cut back by 4 bases and J by 5 bases. In DNA, the CDR3 is TGCGCCAGCAGCCTTTTAGGGACTAGCGGGAACGAGCAGTACTTC. Amino acid sequence: CASSLLGTSGNEQYF.

The V and J genes are TRBV28 and TRBJ2-5; TRBD2 matches at 7 bases. The CDR3 totals 14 residues. CDR1 is MDHEN and CDR2 is SYDVKM in the germline V gene. Trimming cost V 9 bases and J 4 bases; bases outside gene matches: 11. Written as DNA, the CDR3 is TGTGCCAGAACAGCGGGGTCCTTCCGAGAGACCCAGTACTTC. This codes for CARTAGSFRETQYF.

DNA of the CDR3: TGTGCCAGCAGCTTGCGCGGGACAGTCAATTCACCCCTCCACTTT. Its protein is CASSLRGTVNSPLHF. The chain combines TRBV7-2 with TRBJ1-6; 7 nucleotides agree with TRBD1. V lost 3 bases to trimming and J lost 7 bases; unmatched junction nucleotides: 6. Germline CDR1 SGHTA, CDR2 FQGNSA. The CDR3 spans 15 residues.

The chain links TRBV30 to TRBJ1-1; no reliable D call. Germline CDR1 is GTSNPN and CDR2 is SVGIG (reference sequence). V was cut by 2 bases and J by 1 base, with 5 bases left in between. The length of the CDR3 is 12 residues. This chain's CDR3 is CAWSPGNTEAFF. CDR3 DNA: TGTGCCTGGAGTCCCGGGAACACTGAAGCTTTCTTT.

V usage is TRBV28 and J usage is TRBJ2-7; 14 positions match TRBD2. CDR1 MDHEN and CDR2 SYDVKM come from the germline V gene. This CDR3 is built from 15 residues. The junction had 5 bases not matched to a gene; V was cut back by 6 bases and J by 4 bases. The CDR3 coding sequence is TGTGCCAGCAGACTAGGGACTAGCGGGGGTTACGAGCAGTACTTC. Its translation is CASRLGTSGGYEQYF. Supplemented by reference TRBV28 and TRBJ2-7, the full variable domain reads DVKVTQSSRYLVKRTGEKVFLECVQDMDHENMFWYRQDPGLGLRLIYFSYDVKMKEKGDIPEGYSVSREKKERFSLILESASTNQTSMYLCASRLGTSGGYEQYFGPGTRLTVT.

In DNA form, the CDR3 reads TGTGCCAGCAGTCCGACAGGGGCGAACACTGAAGCTTTCTTT. Residues: CASSPTGANTEAFF. The chain links TRBV28 to TRBJ1-1, with TRBD1 matching over 8 bases. This CDR3 comprises 14 residues. CDR1 MDHEN and CDR2 SYDVKM come from the germline V gene. Unmatched junction bases numbered 3, after V lost 5 bases and J lost 1 base. Complete variable domain (other parts from reference TRBV28 and TRBJ1-1): DVKVTQSSRYLVKRTGEKVFLECVQDMDHENMFWYRQDPGLGLRLIYFSYDVKMKEKGDIPEGYSVSREKKERFSLILESASTNQTSMYLCASSPTGANTEAFFGQGTRLTVV.

The V and J genes are TRBV27 and TRBJ1-5, with 8 positions matching TRBD1. This CDR3 contains 15 residues. Germline V gene lookup returns CDR1 MNHEY and CDR2 SMNVEV (reference sequence). V lost 4 bases and J lost 3; bases outside the gene matches: 5. In DNA, the CDR3 is TGTGCCAGCAGTTCCGGACAGGGATTCAATCAGCCCCAGCATTTT. Translation: CASSSGQGFNQPQHF.

This chain joins TRBV7-2 and TRBJ2-3; D ambiguous. CDR1 is SGHTA, CDR2 FQGNSA, per germline. This CDR3 is built from 12 residues. V lost 2 bases, J lost 5 bases, and 5 bases lay in between. DNA for the CDR3: TGTGCCAGCAGCTTACTCTTAGATACGCAGTATTTT. This sequence encodes CASSLLLDTQYF.

The chain combines TRBV15 with TRBJ2-1; the D gene is possibly TRBD1 (6 bases). Germline V CDR1 and CDR2: LNHNV, YYDKDF (reference sequence). V lost 1 base to trimming and J lost 10 bases, with 11 bases between them. The CDR3 has 13 amino acids. The CDR3 bases are TGTGCCACCAGCAGAGGGACAGAGGGAGAGCAGTTCTTC. It yields the protein CATSRGTEGEQFF.

The V gene is TRBV28, the J gene TRBJ1-2; a possible D gene is TRBD1 (5 bases). Germline V gene sequence: CDR1 MDHEN, CDR2 SYDVKM. The CDR3 loop spans 15 amino acids. The V gene lost 5 bases and the J gene lost 4 bases, with 17 bases spanning the gap. Here the CDR3 reads CASSPPSTAIYGYTF. The CDR3 DNA follows: TGTGCCAGCAGTCCCCCCTCGACAGCCATCTATGGCTACACCTTC.

The chain couples TRBV4-3 to TRBJ2-7, with a possible D match to TRBD1 (5 bases). This CDR3 spans 14 amino acids. CDR1 is LGHNA and CDR2 is YSLEER in the germline V gene. V lost 1 base and J 3 bases, leaving 10 bases between the germline ends. The CDR3 region is CASSQAYRFYEQYF. Here the CDR3 DNA reads TGCGCCAGCAGCCAAGCATACAGGTTCTACGAGCAGTACTTC.

This clone was found a few times. The CDR3 nucleotides are TGTGCCAGCAGCACATTCAAGGAGGGGACGCTGAACACTGAAGCTTTCTTT. Residues: CASSTFKEGTLNTEAFF. This sequence joins TRBV11-2 and TRBJ1-1; a weak D match, TRBD1 (5 bases). The germline gives CDR1 SGHAT, CDR2 FQNNGV. There are 17 residues in the CDR3. The ends were cut back, 5 bases at V and 0 bases at J, with 19 bases in the middle.

The rearrangement uses TRBV4-3 and TRBJ2-7; tentative D call: TRBD1 (6 bases). Germline values: CDR1 LGHNA, CDR2 YSLEER. This CDR3 has 13 amino acids. Trimming removed 5 bases from V and 6 bases from J, with 14 bases in between. The CDR3 nucleotides are TGCGCCAGCAGCTACCGCCAGGGGAGCGAGCAGTACTTC. Its protein product is CASSYRQGSEQYF.

A single count supports this clone. The V and J genes are TRBV11-2 and TRBJ2-5; the match to TRBD2 covers 10 bases. The end of the DNA fits TRBJ2-7 better, so the J call may be wrong. The CDR3 has 15 amino acids. CDR1 SGHAT and CDR2 FQNNGV come from the germline V gene. The CDR3 here is CASSFSGRPAYEQYF. The DNA of the CDR3 is TGTGCCAGCAGCTTTAGCGGGAGGCCCGCCTACGAGCAGTACTTC.

This clone was detected only a few times. CDR3 amino acids: CASRAQGDQPQHF. Here the CDR3 DNA reads TGTGCCAGCAGAGCCCAGGGTGATCAGCCCCAGCATTTT. This sequence joins TRBV6-1 and TRBJ1-5; D is perhaps TRBD1 (5 bases). V was shortened by 6 bases and J by 5 bases, with 11 bases between the two germline ends. The CDR3 totals 13 residues. Germline values: CDR1 MNHNS, CDR2 SASEGT.

This clone was observed a few times. The DNA of the CDR3 is TGTGCCTGGTCAGGGGGCGGGGGCGGCTACACCTTC. Translation gives CAWSGGGGGYTF. The V and J genes are TRBV30 and TRBJ1-2; 8 bases align to TRBD1. Germline trimming cut 5 bases from V and 8 bases from J; bases unmatched to any gene: 7. The CDR3 length is 12 residues. The germline V gene has CDR1 GTSNPN and CDR2 SVGIG (reference sequence).

The chain has TRBV6-6 and TRBJ2-1; maybe TRBD2 (6 bases). The CDR3 length is 14 residues. Germline V lookup: CDR1 MNHNY, CDR2 SVGAGI (reference sequence). Deletions cut 6 bases from V and 7 bases from J, with 16 bases between. The CDR3: CASRSPGEVNEQFF. CDR3 coding DNA: TGTGCCAGCAGGTCCCCGGGGGAGGTGAATGAGCAGTTCTTC.